This TCR beta chain was found in a study of cytomegalovirus exposure and HLA in healthy donors. V shed 4 bases, J shed 7 bases, and the junction held 8 bases outside the gene matches. Germline V gene data show CDR1 as MNHEY and CDR2 as SVGAGI. This CDR3 has 14 amino acids. A word on this clone: Its antigen is still unknown.

Sequenced by immunoSEQ multiplex PCR; TCRdb stores in-frame clones only, minus some. The top ten clones hold about 2.7% of a sample with roughly 150,000 clones, roughly 91% of them seen once. General study points: The classifier was said to identify cytomegalovirus status with high specificity and sensitivity. Most TCR sequences showed up rarely, but some public TCRs showed up in many donors.

The TCR originated in a man between 18 and 35 years old in good health and CMV-seronegative. The gene calls are TRBV6-5 and TRBJ1-2; TRBD1 agrees at 8 bases. Sequencing was carried out using PBMCs. DNA for the CDR3: TGTGCCAGCAGTTCCGGACAGGGAACGAGTGGCTACACCTTC. As protein: CASSSGQGTSGYTF.